This record looks at one TCR beta chain sequence and its context. The antigen is unknown. The sample carries other DNA sequences with the same CDR3. The record originates from a study of shared clonotypes between healthy human individuals. Whole-study results and caveats: Sequencing depth was expected to influence donor clonotype sharing. Exclusively blood specimens were collected; tissue repertoires likely differ. Clonotypes that were shared across a handful of donors made up about 4.5% of naive CD4 clonotypes.

The CDR3 is 13 amino acids. V lost 0 bases and J 1 base, leaving 5 bases between the germline ends. Germline CDR1 and CDR2: SGDLS and YYNGEE. Every subset had its genomic DNA shared out evenly among several immunoSEQ plates. Repertoires were generated with immunoSEQ multiplex PCR, while TCRdb's copy carries only in-frame clones and drops some. The data contain more than 500,000 clones, 85% to 95% of them singletons. The naive CD8 population came from CD45RO-negative cells selected for CCR7, without terminally differentiated effector memory CD45RA+ cells. The chain links TRBV9 to TRBJ2-7; no firm D call. Sequenced: naive CD8+ T cells sorted from blood. This TCR was sampled from a woman aged 25 to 39 in good health. The CDR3 protein is CASSVGISYEQYF. The CDR3 DNA sequence: TGTGCCAGCAGCGTAGGCATATCCTACGAGCAGTACTTC.